The sequence of this T cell receptor beta chain was determined in a study of response to subunit inactivated influenza vaccine. General study results and limits: The study's authors posited that every seasonal influenza vaccination enlists few new T cells.

Trimming took off 5 bases at V and 6 bases at J, with 17 bases between the two ends. CDR3 length: 15 residues. CDR1 and CDR2 from the germline V gene are SGHVS and FQNEAQ. This clonotype showed up just a few times. Its antigen remains unidentified. TCRdb re-derived calls from the RT-PCR reads in MiXCR, one entry per CDR3 protein. The sample includes about 520,000 distinct CDR3 sequences, less than 30% of them seen just once. The chain links TRBV7-8 to TRBJ2-4; tentatively, D is TRBD1 or TRBD2 (5 bases each). This clonotype was sampled from a man in his forties or fifties who received an inactivated influenza vaccine. Specimen: CD4+ T cells sorted from PBMCs, collected 4 to 6 days after vaccination. In DNA form, the CDR3 reads TGTGCCAGCAGCCCGGGCCCCTCTGGGGGAAACATTCAGTACTTC. Translating gives CASSPGPSGGNIQYF.